The TCR beta chain described here comes from a study of control samples from healthy donors and cancer patients. Profiled with immunoSEQ multiplex PCR; TCRdb holds only in-frame clones, not every one. Of about 130,000 clones listed, about 95% are singletons. This clonotype was sampled from a man aged 25-45 years in good health. The sequenced material came from blood.

CDR3 sequence: CASSPRQGGQPQHF. The CDR3 DNA reads as TGCGCCAGCAGTCCCCGACAGGGGGGCCAGCCCCAGCATTTT. V gene TRBV5-1 combines with J gene TRBJ1-5; 9 nucleotides match TRBD1. CDR1 and CDR2 from the germline V gene are SGHRS and YFSETQ. V trimming: 5 bases; J trimming: 7 bases; junction bases outside the gene matches: 7. The CDR3 covers 14 residues.